The next 11 T cell receptor beta chains were all read from a single sample in a study of blood T cell repertoires in COVID-19. Assay: immunoSEQ multiplex PCR; the TCRdb copy retains only in-frame clones and omits some. The repertoire has roughly 67,000 clones, 65% to 90% of them found once; the top ten carry roughly 6%. Sequencing input: peripheral blood. The receptor set was obtained from a woman aged 55-69 years with acute or convalescent COVID-19.

This chain connects TRBV12-3 or TRBV12-4 to TRBJ1-3; D ambiguous. The CDR3 loop spans 13 amino acids. V was shortened by 11 bases and J by 4 bases, with 15 bases between the two germline ends. The CDR3: CAFYGGHGNTIYF. The CDR3 DNA reads TGTGCCTTTTATGGTGGGCACGGAAACACCATATATTTT.

The V and J genes are TRBV18 and TRBJ1-1; 9 nucleotides align to TRBD1. The V gene end was trimmed by 3 bases and the J gene end by 2 bases; junction bases not matched to a gene: 4. Germline V gene data show CDR1 as KGHSH and CDR2 as LQKENI. The CDR3 is 15 amino acids. The CDR3 DNA sequence: TGTGCCAGCTCACCCGGACAGGGGACTAACACTGAAGCTTTCTTT. Translating gives CASSPGQGTNTEAFF.

The V gene is TRBV1, the J gene TRBJ2-5; the table's D call, TRBD1, was not checked against the DNA. TRBV1 is flagged as a pseudogene. The CDR3 is 15 residues long. The CDR3 spells CTSSQEGTDQETQYF. The CDR3 nucleotides are TGCACCAGCAGCCAAGAGGGGACAGACCAAGAGACCCAGTACTTC.

CDR3 nucleotides: TGTGCCAGCAGTTTGTCAGGGTTTGAGCAGTTCTTC. Residues: CASSLSGFEQFF. V usage is TRBV12-3 or TRBV12-4 and J usage is TRBJ2-1; a possible D gene is TRBD1 (5 bases). V was shortened by 3 bases and J by 9 bases, with 9 bases between the two germline ends. CDR3 length: 12 amino acids.

This chain joins TRBV3-1 (or the pseudogene TRBV3-2) and TRBJ2-7; D remains unclear. V lost 0 bases and J 4 bases, leaving 4 bases between the germline ends. Germline CDR1 is LGHDT and CDR2 is YNNKEL (reference sequence). CDR3 size: 12 residues. The CDR3 nucleotides read TGTGCCAGCAGCCAAGACGTATACGAGCAGTACTTC. This gives the protein CASSQDVYEQYF.

This sequence joins TRBV4-1 and TRBJ1-1, with D hard to call. The germline gives CDR1 MGHRA, CDR2 YSYEKL. V lost 0 bases to trimming and J lost 1 base, with 9 bases between them. The CDR3 extends over 15 amino acids. The CDR3 protein is CASSQDGQWNTEAFF. CDR3 coding DNA: TGCGCCAGCAGCCAAGATGGCCAGTGGAACACTGAAGCTTTCTTT.

The V call is TRBV10-2, the J call TRBJ1-3; 7 positions match TRBD1. This CDR3 has 15 residues. J lost 3 bases, V lost 3 bases, and 5 bases had no gene match. The germline V gene encodes CDR1 WSHSY and CDR2 SAAADI. In DNA, the CDR3 is TGCGCCAGCAGTGACCCACAGGGGAGTGGAAACACCATATATTTT. Amino acid sequence: CASSDPQGSGNTIYF.

V usage is TRBV7-7 and J usage is TRBJ2-3; 7 nucleotides align to TRBD1. V was clipped by 5 bases and J by 2 bases; unmatched bases: 4. The CDR3 consists of 14 residues. In germline, CDR1 is SSHAT, CDR2 FNYEAQ (reference sequence). CDR3 sequence reads: CASSQGTDTDTQYF. The CDR3 coding sequence is TGTGCCAGCAGCCAGGGGACAGACACAGATACGCAGTATTTT.

To note about this clone: The sample contains more than one DNA sequence encoding this CDR3. This chain joins TRBV7-3 and TRBJ2-3, with TRBD1 matching 10 bases. CDR1 and CDR2 from the germline V gene are SGHTA and FQGTGA. V trimming: 5 bases; J trimming: 3 bases; junction bases outside the gene matches: 5. CDR3 length: 15 residues. As DNA, the CDR3 is TGTGCCAGCAGCCCTGACAGGGGGCGGACAGATACGCAGTATTTT. Residues: CASSPDRGRTDTQYF.

CDR3 bases: TGCAGTGCTAGACGCAGGGTTGGCTACACCTTC. The encoded protein is CSARRRVGYTF. V and J are TRBV20-1 and TRBJ1-2, with D tentatively TRBD1 (5 bases). V was cut by 2 bases and J by 7 bases, with 8 bases left in between. CDR1 is DFQATT, CDR2 SNEGSKA, per germline (reference sequence). The CDR3 loop spans 11 amino acids.

The count of this clone is one. This sequence joins TRBV9 and TRBJ1-1, with 8 bases aligning to TRBD1. The germline V gene has CDR1 SGDLS and CDR2 YYNGEE. The V gene end was trimmed by 2 bases and the J gene end by 4 bases; junction bases not matched to a gene: 7. The CDR3 extends over 15 amino acids. CDR3 nucleotide sequence: TGTGCCAGCAGCGTTTCGCAGGGGGCGACCACTGAAGCTTTCTTT. Its translation: CASSVSQGATTEAFF.